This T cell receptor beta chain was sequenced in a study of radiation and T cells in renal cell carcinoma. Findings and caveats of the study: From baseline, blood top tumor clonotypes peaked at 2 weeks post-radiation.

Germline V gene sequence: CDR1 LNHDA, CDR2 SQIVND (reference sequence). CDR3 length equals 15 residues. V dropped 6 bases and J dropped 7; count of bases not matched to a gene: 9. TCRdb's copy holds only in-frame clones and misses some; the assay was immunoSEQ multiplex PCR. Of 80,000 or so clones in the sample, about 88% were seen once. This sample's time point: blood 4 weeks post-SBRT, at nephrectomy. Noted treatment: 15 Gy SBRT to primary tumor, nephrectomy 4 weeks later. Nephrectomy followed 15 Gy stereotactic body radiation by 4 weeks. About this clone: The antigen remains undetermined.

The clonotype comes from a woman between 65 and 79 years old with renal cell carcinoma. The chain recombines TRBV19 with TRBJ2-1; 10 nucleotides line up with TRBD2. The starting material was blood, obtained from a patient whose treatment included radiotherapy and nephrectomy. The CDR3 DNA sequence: TGTGCCAGTAGGAAACTAGCGGGGAATACGAATGAGCAGTTCTTC. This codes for CASRKLAGNTNEQFF.